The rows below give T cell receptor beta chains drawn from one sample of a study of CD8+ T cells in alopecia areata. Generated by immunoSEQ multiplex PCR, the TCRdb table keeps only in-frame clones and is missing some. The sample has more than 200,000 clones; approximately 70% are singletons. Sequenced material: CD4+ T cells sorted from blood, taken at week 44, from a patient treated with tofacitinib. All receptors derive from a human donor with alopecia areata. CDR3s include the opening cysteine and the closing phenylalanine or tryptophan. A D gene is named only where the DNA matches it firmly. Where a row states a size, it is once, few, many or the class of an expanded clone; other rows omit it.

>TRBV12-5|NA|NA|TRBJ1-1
CASGLNVNTEAFF
TGTGCTAGTGGTTTGAACGTGAACACTGAAGCTTTCTTT
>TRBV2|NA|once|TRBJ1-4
CASRKDFGPTATNEKLFF
TGTGCCAGCAGAAAAGACTTTGGACCCACTGCAACTAATGAAAAACTGTTTTTT
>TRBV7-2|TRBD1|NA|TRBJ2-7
CASSLYSTGSAYEQYF
TGTGCCAGCAGCCTCTACTCGACAGGGTCTGCCTACGAGCAGTACTTC
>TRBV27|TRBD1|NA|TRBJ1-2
CASSIGQGSLGYGYTF
TGTGCCAGCAGCATCGGACAGGGGAGTTTGGGGTATGGCTACACCTTC
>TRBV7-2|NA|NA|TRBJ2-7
CASSLERSYEQYF
TGTGCCAGCAGCCTGGAGCGCTCCTACGAGCAGTACTTC
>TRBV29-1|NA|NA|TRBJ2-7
CSVGGTLSYEQYF
TGCAGCGTTGGGGGGACACTCTCCTACGAGCAGTACTTC
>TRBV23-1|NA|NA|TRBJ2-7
CASSQCEGWPYEQYF
TGCGCCAGCAGTCAATGTGAGGGATGGCCCTACGAGCAGTACTTC
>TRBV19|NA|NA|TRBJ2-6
CASNVYSGANVLTF
TGTGCCAGTAATGTATACTCTGGGGCCAACGTCCTGACTTTC
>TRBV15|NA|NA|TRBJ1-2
CATSEEGRGGYGYTF
TGTGCCACCAGCGAGGAGGGACGTGGCGGCTATGGCTACACCTTC
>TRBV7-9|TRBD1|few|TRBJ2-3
CASSRHGTGSTQYF
TGTGCCAGCAGCCGTCACGGGACAGGGTCAACGCAGTATTTT
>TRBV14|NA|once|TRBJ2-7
CASSPRDGLYEQYF
TGTGCCAGCAGCCCCCGGGACGGACTCTACGAGCAGTACTTC
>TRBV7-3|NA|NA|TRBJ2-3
CASSLGSGRTDTQYF
TGTGCCAGCAGCTTAGGGAGCGGGCGGACAGATACGCAGTATTTT
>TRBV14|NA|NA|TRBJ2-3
CASSQLPSTDTQYF
TGTGCCAGCAGCCAACTTCCTAGCACAGATACGCAGTATTTT
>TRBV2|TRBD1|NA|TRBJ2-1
CATLRDRDNNEQFF
TGTGCCACCCTAAGGGACAGAGATAACAATGAGCAGTTCTTC
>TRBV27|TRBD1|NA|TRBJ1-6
CASRPMDRVIRSPLHF
TGTGCCAGCAGACCGATGGACAGGGTGATTCGGTCACCCCTCCACTTT
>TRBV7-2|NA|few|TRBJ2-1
CASSLAFGGYNEQFF
TGTGCCAGCAGCTTAGCGTTTGGCGGGTACAATGAGCAGTTCTTC
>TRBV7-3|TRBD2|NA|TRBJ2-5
CASSPGLAGGRKTQYF
TGTGCCAGCAGCCCGGGACTAGCGGGGGGGCGAAAGACCCAGTACTTC
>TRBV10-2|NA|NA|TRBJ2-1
CASSLGSEQFF
TGCGCCAGCAGCCTAGGGAGTGAGCAGTTCTTC
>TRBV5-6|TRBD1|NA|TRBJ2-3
CASSRQGETDTQYF
TGTGCCAGCAGCCGACAGGGGGAAACAGATACGCAGTATTTT
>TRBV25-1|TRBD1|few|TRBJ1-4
CASSEGLGQRNEKLFF
TGTGCCAGCAGTGAAGGCTTGGGACAGCGGAATGAAAAACTGTTTTTT
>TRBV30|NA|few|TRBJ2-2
CAWSALQGVGELFF
TGTGCCTGGAGTGCCCTACAGGGAGTCGGGGAGCTGTTTTTT
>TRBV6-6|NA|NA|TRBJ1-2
CASRQPLTGFGGYTF
TGTGCCAGCAGACAGCCCTTGACAGGATTCGGGGGCTACACCTTC
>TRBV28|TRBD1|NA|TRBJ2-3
CASSSPGQGVADTQYF
TGTGCCAGCAGTTCACCGGGACAGGGCGTAGCAGATACGCAGTATTTT
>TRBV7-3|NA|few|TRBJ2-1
CASSLSAYNEQFF
TGTGCCAGCAGCTTATCAGCCTACAATGAGCAGTTCTTC
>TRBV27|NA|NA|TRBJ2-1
CASRGPGNNEQFF
TGTGCCAGCAGGGGACCAGGGAACAATGAGCAGTTCTTC
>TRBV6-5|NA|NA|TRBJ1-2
CASSEYGEVYTF
TGTGCCAGCAGTGAATATGGGGAGGTCTACACCTTC
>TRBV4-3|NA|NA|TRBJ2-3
CASSQGLGTDTQYF
TGCGCCAGCAGCCAAGGTTTGGGCACAGATACGCAGTATTTT
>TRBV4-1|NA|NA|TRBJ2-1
CASSLMGVPYNEQFF
TGCGCCAGCAGCCTGATGGGTGTTCCCTACAATGAGCAGTTCTTC
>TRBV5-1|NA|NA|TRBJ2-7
CASSFNSLHEQYF
TGCGCCAGCAGCTTTAATAGCCTCCACGAGCAGTACTTC
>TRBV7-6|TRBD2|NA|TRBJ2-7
CASTPTSGTYEQYF
TGTGCCAGCACCCCGACTAGCGGCACCTACGAGCAGTACTTC
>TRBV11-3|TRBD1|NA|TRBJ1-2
CASSSSTGLGYTF
TGTGCCAGCAGCTCCTCGACAGGGCTTGGCTACACCTTC
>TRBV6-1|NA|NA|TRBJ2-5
CASSEATGRWETQYF
TGTGCCAGCAGTGAAGCTACGGGGAGGTGGGAGACCCAGTACTTC
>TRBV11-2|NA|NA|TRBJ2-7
CASSLVFQNSYEQYF
TGTGCCAGCAGCTTAGTTTTTCAGAACTCCTACGAGCAGTACTTC
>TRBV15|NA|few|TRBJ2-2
CATGVYTGELFF
TGTGCCACCGGAGTTTACACCGGGGAGCTGTTTTTT
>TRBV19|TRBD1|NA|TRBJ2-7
CASTPTGGYEQYF
TGTGCCAGCACTCCAACAGGGGGCTACGAGCAGTACTTC
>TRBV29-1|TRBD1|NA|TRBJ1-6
CSVETGRGSPLHF
TGCAGCGTGGAGACAGGGCGGGGGTCACCCCTCCACTTT
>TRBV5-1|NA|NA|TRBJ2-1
CASSLESPGPNEQFF
TGCGCCAGCAGCTTGGAATCCCCCGGGCCCAATGAGCAGTTCTTC
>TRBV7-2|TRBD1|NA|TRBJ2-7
CASSLGRTGTYEQYF
TGTGCCAGCAGCTTAGGTCGGACAGGGACCTACGAGCAGTACTTC
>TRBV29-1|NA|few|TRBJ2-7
CSVRRTNYEQYF
TGCAGCGTCCGACGGACAAACTACGAGCAGTACTTC
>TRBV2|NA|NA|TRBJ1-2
CASSEAIAGLYYGYTF
TGTGCCAGCAGTGAAGCGATCGCAGGGCTTTACTATGGCTACACCTTC
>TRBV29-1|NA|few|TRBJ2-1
CSVVVAYNEQFF
TGCAGCGTTGTGGTAGCCTACAATGAGCAGTTCTTC
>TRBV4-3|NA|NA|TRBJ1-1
CASKARTDTEAFF
TGCGCCAGCAAAGCGAGGACCGACACTGAAGCTTTCTTT
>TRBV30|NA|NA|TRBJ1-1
CAWSEQFMNTEAFF
TGTGCCTGGAGTGAGCAGTTCATGAACACTGAAGCTTTCTTT
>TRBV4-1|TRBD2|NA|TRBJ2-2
CASSQKAGGDTGELFF
TGCGCCAGCAGCCAGAAAGCGGGGGGCGACACCGGGGAGCTGTTTTTT
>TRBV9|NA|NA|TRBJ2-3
CASSAVDMRWSTDTQYF
TGTGCCAGCAGCGCCGTCGACATGAGGTGGAGCACAGATACGCAGTATTTT
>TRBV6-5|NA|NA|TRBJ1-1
CASSPWGMNTEAFF
TGTGCCAGCAGCCCCTGGGGTATGAACACTGAAGCTTTCTTT
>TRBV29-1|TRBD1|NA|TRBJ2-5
CSVEGQGAREQYF
TGCAGCGTTGAGGGACAGGGGGCGAGAGAGCAGTACTTC